This passage covers 14 T cell receptor beta chains from one sample sequenced in a study of cytomegalovirus exposure and HLA in healthy donors. A multiplex PCR was run with 60 Vbeta primers and 13 Jbeta primers. TCRdb's table, derived via immunoSEQ multiplex PCR, lists solely in-frame clones and lacks some. Of tens of thousands of clones in the sample, around four fifths were seen once. The sample consisted of PBMCs. These receptors were taken from a man aged 25-40 years in good health and CMV-seronegative.

The J gene is TRBJ2-6, the V gene TRBV11-2; D unclear. The CDR3 has 18 residues. V gave up 5 bases and J gave up 2 bases, with 19 bases separating them. Germline V CDR1 and CDR2: SGHAT, FQNNGV. CDR3 loop: CASSLGARTVAGANVLTF. CDR3 coding DNA: TGTGCCAGCAGCCTAGGCGCCCGTACTGTGGCTGGGGCCAACGTCCTGACTTTC.

This clone was seen a single time. The chain employs TRBV5-1 and TRBJ1-3, with 9 bases lining up with TRBD1. V lost 0 bases and J lost 4; bases outside the gene matches: 8. The CDR3 contains 17 residues. In germline, CDR1 is SGHRS, CDR2 YFSETQ. CDR3 sequence (DNA): TGCGCCAGCAGCTTGGACGGGACAGGGTTACGCGGAAACACCATATATTTT. Residues: CASSLDGTGLRGNTIYF.

This chain uses TRBV30 with TRBJ1-3; D is unresolved. The CDR3 spans 15 residues. Germline values: CDR1 GTSNPN, CDR2 SVGIG (reference sequence). The V end was cut by 3 bases, the J end by 2 bases, with 14 bases between. CDR3 in DNA: TGTGCCTGGAGCACCGACCCGAGGCCTGGAAACACCATATATTTT. This sequence encodes CAWSTDPRPGNTIYF.

The chain employs TRBV30 and TRBJ1-2; possible D gene TRBD1, 5 bases. The CDR3 sequence is 11 residues long. Germline CDR1 reads GTSNPN; CDR2 reads SVGIG (reference sequence). The germline V and J ends were trimmed by 3 bases and 8 bases, with 10 bases remaining between them. CDR3 protein: CAWRRGWGYTF. For the CDR3, the DNA is TGTGCCTGGAGAAGGGGATGGGGCTACACCTTC. The full variable domain, rest sourced from reference TRBV30 and TRBJ1-2, is SQTIHQWPATLVQPVGSPLSLECTVEGTSNPNLYWYRQAAGRGLQLLFYSVGIGQISSEVPQNLSASRPQDRQFILSSKKLLLSDSGFYLCAWRRGWGYTFGSGTRLTVV.

The chain couples TRBV5-1 to TRBJ2-6; 7 bases fit TRBD1. J gave up 2 bases and V 4 bases, and 15 bases lay outside the gene matches. The CDR3 length is 19 residues. Looked up from germline, CDR1 is SGHRS and CDR2 is YFSETQ. DNA of the CDR3: TGCGCCAGCAGCCTCGCTCCGGCAGGGGGAGCGGCTGGGGCCAACGTCCTGACTTTC. This translates into CASSLAPAGGAAGANVLTF.

The J gene is TRBJ2-3, the V gene TRBV7-2; 9 bases line up with TRBD2. Losses at the gene ends were 3 bases for V and 5 bases for J; bases not matched to a gene: 6. The CDR3 is made up of 15 amino acids. Germline CDR1 reads SGHTA; CDR2 reads FQGNSA. The CDR3 loop is CASSLQRGVGDTQYF. In nucleotides, the CDR3 is TGTGCCAGCAGCTTGCAGCGGGGGGTGGGAGATACGCAGTATTTT. The complete variable domain, with remaining parts taken from reference TRBV7-2 and TRBJ2-3, reads GAGVSQSPSNKVTEKGKDVELRCDPISGHTALYWYRQSLGQGLEFLIYFQGNSAPDKSGLPSDRFSAERTGGSVSTLTIQRTQQEDSAVYLCASSLQRGVGDTQYFGPGTRLTVL.

This clone came up once. The chain recombines TRBV7-9 with TRBJ2-7; 9 positions agree with TRBD1. V lost 10 bases to trimming and J lost 1 base; unmatched junction nucleotides: 8. This CDR3 is 14 amino acids long. The germline V gene encodes CDR1 SEHNR and CDR2 FQNEAQ (reference sequence). In DNA form, the CDR3 reads TGTGCCACGATCCCCGGGACAGGGTCCTACGAGCAGTACTTC. Encoded protein: CATIPGTGSYEQYF.

The table lists this clone with a count of one. The chain carries TRBV9 and TRBJ1-2; D not resolved. The V end was cut by 4 bases, the J end by 0 bases, with 13 bases between. This CDR3 spans 15 amino acids. Germline V gives CDR1 SGDLS, CDR2 YYNGEE. This CDR3 reads CASSPREIPNYGYTF. Written as DNA, the CDR3 is TGTGCCAGCAGCCCGCGGGAGATACCTAACTATGGCTACACCTTC.

The V call is TRBV6-1, the J call TRBJ2-3; TRBD1 aligns across 9 bases. V lost 3 bases and J lost 3; bases outside the gene matches: 1. Germline CDR1 reads MNHNS; CDR2 reads SASEGT. This CDR3 has 14 residues. CDR3 nucleotide sequence: TGTGCCAGCAGTGAGGGACAGGGAACAGATACGCAGTATTTT. Translating gives CASSEGQGTDTQYF.

This chain connects TRBV7-9 to TRBJ2-1; 8 positions match TRBD2. J lost 1 base, V lost 7 bases, and 6 bases had no gene match. Germline V CDR1 and CDR2: SEHNR, FQNEAQ (reference sequence). The CDR3 has 15 amino acids. CDR3 sequence (DNA): TGTGCCAGCATACTTTTAGCGGGGTCCTACAATGAGCAGTTCTTC. Amino acid sequence: CASILLAGSYNEQFF.

The chain has TRBV23-1 and TRBJ2-7, with a weak D call TRBD1 (5 bases). TRBV23-1 is treated as an ORF (open reading frame) with a function not yet certain. The CDR3 extends over 19 amino acids. The V and J ends lost 0 bases and 2 bases respectively, with 23 bases between them. Here the CDR3 reads CASSQSGPTIPHATYEQYF. The CDR3 bases are TGCGCCAGCAGTCAATCGGGGCCGACCATCCCCCACGCTACCTACGAGCAGTACTTC.

The chain combines TRBV5-1 with TRBJ2-1, with 13 positions matching TRBD2. The V segment lost 4 bases and the J segment 7 bases; nucleotides outside the gene matches: 8. CDR1 is SGHRS and CDR2 is YFSETQ in the germline V gene. The length of the CDR3 is 16 residues. This CDR3 reads CASSEWTSGGGNEQFF. CDR3 coding DNA: TGCGCCAGCAGCGAATGGACTAGCGGGGGAGGAAATGAGCAGTTCTTC.

This sequence joins TRBV11-3 and TRBJ2-7; D might be TRBD1 (6 bases). Germline V gene lookup returns CDR1 SGHNT and CDR2 YENEEA. Trimming pared 3 bases from V and 7 bases from J, leaving 10 bases between. This CDR3 has 12 residues. The CDR3 sequence is CASSLTGEEQYF. As DNA, the CDR3 is TGTGCCAGCAGCTTGACAGGAGAAGAGCAGTACTTC. The whole variable domain, remainder taken from reference TRBV11-3 and TRBJ2-7, is EAGVVQSPRYKIIEKKQPVAFWCNPISGHNTLYWYLQNLGQGPELLIRYENEEAVDDSQLPKDRFSAERLKGVDSTLKIQPAELGDSAVYLCASSLTGEEQYFGPGTRLTVT.

The sample holds a few counts of this clone. The J gene is TRBJ2-1, the V gene TRBV5-1; 13 bases agree with TRBD2. Trimming cost V 4 bases and J 7 bases; bases outside gene matches: 8. The germline V gene encodes CDR1 SGHRS and CDR2 YFSETQ. This CDR3 is built from 16 residues. CDR3 sequence (DNA): TGCGCCAGCAGCCCACTAGCGGGGGGGCCTGGGAATGAGCAGTTCTTC. Translated: CASSPLAGGPGNEQFF.